This TCR beta chain was documented in a study of OX40 agonist ivuxolimab in advanced cancers. The assay was immunoSEQ multiplex PCR, and TCRdb's table has in-frame clones only and misses some. The table records approximately 67,000 clones, about nine tenths of them present only once. Remarks on this clone: Its specificity is not known.

Study outcomes and limitations: Some patients without response likewise showed low normalized clonal expansion.

The CDR3 covers 15 residues. Trimming at V came to 5 bases and at J to 4 bases, leaving 11 bases not matched to a gene. Germline loops: CDR1 MNHEY, CDR2 SMNVEV (reference sequence). The specimen comprised CD4+ or CD8+ T cells sorted from blood, sampled in a trial of the OX40 agonist ivuxolimab. The sequence derives from an adult with an advanced solid tumor such as melanoma, head and neck, liver or kidney cancer. The rearrangement uses TRBV27 and TRBJ2-7; 7 bases map to TRBD2. The CDR3 DNA sequence: TGTGCCAGCAGTCCAAACGGACTAGGATATTACGAGCAGTACTTC. Protein: CASSPNGLGYYEQYF.